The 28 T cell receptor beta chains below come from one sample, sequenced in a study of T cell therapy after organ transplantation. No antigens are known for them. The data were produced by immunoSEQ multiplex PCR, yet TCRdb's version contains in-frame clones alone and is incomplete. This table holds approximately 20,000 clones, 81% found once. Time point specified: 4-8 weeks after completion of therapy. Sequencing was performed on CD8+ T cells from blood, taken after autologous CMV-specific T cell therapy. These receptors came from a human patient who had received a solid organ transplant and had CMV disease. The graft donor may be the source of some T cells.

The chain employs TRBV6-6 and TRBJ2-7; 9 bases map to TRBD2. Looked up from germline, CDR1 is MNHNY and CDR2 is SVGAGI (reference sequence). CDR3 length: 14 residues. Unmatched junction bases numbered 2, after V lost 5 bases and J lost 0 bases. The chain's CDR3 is CASSSGGSSYEQYF. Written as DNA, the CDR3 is TGTGCCAGCAGTAGCGGGGGGAGCTCCTACGAGCAGTACTTC.

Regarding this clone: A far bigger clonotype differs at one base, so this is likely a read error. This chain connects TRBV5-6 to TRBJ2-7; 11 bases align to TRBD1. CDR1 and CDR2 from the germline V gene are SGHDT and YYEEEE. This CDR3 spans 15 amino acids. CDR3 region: CATSLGGQGVFEQYF. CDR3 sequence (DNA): TGTGCCACCAGCTTGGGGGGACAGGGGGTTTTTGAGCAGTACTTC.

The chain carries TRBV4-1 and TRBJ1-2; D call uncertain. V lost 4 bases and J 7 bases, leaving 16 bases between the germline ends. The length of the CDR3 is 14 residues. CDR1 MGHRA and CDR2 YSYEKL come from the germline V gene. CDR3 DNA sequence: TGCGCCAGCAGCCCCGGCTTGGGGTGGGGTGGCTACACCTTC. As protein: CASSPGLGWGGYTF.

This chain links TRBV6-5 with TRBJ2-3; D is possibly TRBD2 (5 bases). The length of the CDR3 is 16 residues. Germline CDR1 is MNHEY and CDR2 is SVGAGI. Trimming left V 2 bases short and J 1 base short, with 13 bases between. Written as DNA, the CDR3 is TGTGCCAGCAGTTACGGGCACAATAGCGGCACAGATACGCAGTATTTT. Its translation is CASSYGHNSGTDTQYF.

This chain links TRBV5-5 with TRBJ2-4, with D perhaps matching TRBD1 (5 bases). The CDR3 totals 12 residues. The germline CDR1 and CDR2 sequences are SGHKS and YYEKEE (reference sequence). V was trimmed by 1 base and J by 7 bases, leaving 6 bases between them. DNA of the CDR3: TGTGCCAGCAGCTTGTCAGGGAACATTCAGTACTTC. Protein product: CASSLSGNIQYF.

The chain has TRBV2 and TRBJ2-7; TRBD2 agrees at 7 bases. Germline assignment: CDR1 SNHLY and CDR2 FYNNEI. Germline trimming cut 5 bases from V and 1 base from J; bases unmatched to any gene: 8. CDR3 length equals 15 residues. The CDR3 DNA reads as TGTGCCAGCAGTCCCCGGGGGGACCCATCCTACGAGCAGTACTTC. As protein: CASSPRGDPSYEQYF.

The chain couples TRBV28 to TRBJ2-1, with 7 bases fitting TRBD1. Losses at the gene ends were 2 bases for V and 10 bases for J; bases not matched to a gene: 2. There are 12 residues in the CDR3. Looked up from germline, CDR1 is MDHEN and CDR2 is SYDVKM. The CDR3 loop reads CASSLGTAEQFF. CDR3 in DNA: TGTGCCAGCAGTTTAGGGACAGCGGAGCAGTTCTTC. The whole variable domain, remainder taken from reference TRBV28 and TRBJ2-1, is DVKVTQSSRYLVKRTGEKVFLECVQDMDHENMFWYRQDPGLGLRLIYFSYDVKMKEKGDIPEGYSVSREKKERFSLILESASTNQTSMYLCASSLGTAEQFFGPGTRLTVL.

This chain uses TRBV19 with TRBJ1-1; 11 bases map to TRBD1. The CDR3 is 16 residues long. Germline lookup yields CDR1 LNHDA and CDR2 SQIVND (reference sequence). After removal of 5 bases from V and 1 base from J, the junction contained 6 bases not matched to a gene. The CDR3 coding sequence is TGTGCCAGTAGTGTGGGACAGGGGGGGACGAACACTGAAGCTTTCTTT. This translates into CASSVGQGGTNTEAFF.

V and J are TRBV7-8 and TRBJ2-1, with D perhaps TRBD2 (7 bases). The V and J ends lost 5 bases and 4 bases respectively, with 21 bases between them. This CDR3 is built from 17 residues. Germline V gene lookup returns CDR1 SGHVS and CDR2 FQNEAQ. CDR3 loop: CASSPLGGGRGYNEQFF. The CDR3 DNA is TGTGCCAGCAGCCCCCTAGGAGGGGGGAGGGGGTACAATGAGCAGTTCTTC. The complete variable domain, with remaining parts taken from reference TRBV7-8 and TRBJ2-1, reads GAGVSQSPRYKVAKRGQDVALRCDPISGHVSLFWYQQALGQGPEFLTYFQNEAQLDKSGLPSDRFFAERPEGSVSTLKIQRTQQEDSAVYLCASSPLGGGRGYNEQFFGPGTRLTVL.

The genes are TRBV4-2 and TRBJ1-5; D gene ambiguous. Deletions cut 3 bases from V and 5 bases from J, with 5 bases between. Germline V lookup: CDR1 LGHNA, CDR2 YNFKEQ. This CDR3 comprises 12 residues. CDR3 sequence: CASSQGYQPQHF. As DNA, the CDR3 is TGTGCCAGCAGCCAGGGGTATCAGCCCCAGCATTTT.

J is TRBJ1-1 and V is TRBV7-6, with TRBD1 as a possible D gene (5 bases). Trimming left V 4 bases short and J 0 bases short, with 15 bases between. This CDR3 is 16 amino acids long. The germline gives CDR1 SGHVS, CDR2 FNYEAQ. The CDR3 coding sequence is TGTGCCAGCAGCTCCCAGGACACGAGAATGAACACTGAAGCTTTCTTT. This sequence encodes CASSSQDTRMNTEAFF.

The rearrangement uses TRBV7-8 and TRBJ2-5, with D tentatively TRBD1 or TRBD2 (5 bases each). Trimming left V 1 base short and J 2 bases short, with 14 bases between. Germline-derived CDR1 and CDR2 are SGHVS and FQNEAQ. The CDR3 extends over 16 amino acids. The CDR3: CASSLVGRMMQETQYF. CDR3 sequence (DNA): TGTGCCAGCAGCTTAGTGGGACGGATGATGCAAGAGACCCAGTACTTC.

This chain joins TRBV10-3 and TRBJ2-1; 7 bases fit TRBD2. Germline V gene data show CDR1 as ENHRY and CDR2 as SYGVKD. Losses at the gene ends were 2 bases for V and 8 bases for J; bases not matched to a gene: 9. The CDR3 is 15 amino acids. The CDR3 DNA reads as TGTGCCATCAGTGAGCGGGAGGATAGGCACGATGAGCAGTTCTTC. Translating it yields CAISEREDRHDEQFF.

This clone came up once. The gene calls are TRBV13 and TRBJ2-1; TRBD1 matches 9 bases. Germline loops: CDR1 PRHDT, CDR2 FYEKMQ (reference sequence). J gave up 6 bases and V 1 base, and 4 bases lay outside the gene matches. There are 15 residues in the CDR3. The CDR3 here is CASSLAGQGINEQFF. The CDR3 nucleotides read TGTGCCAGCAGCTTAGCGGGACAGGGTATCAATGAGCAGTTCTTC.

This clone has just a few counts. Here the CDR3 DNA reads TGTGCCTGGGGGACAGGGTGGGGCAATCAGCCCCAGCATTTT. Residues: CAWGTGWGNQPQHF. The chain is built from TRBV30 and TRBJ1-5; 9 nucleotides agree with TRBD1. J gave up 2 bases and V 5 bases, and 4 bases lay outside the gene matches. The CDR3 has 14 amino acids. CDR1 GTSNPN and CDR2 SVGIG come from the germline V gene (reference sequence).

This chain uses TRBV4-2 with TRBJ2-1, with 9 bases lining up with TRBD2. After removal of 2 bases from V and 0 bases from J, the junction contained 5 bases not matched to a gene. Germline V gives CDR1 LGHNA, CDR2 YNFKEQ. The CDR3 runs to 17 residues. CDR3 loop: CASSQLTSGLSYNEQFF. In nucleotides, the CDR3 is TGTGCCAGCAGCCAATTGACTAGCGGCCTCTCCTACAATGAGCAGTTCTTC.

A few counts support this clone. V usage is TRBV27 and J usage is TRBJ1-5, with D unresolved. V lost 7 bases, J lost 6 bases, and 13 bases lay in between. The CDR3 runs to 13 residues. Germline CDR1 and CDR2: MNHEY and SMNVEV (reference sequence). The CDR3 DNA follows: TGTGCCAGCAAGTTATCTCTAGGTCAGCCCCAGCATTTT. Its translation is CASKLSLGQPQHF.

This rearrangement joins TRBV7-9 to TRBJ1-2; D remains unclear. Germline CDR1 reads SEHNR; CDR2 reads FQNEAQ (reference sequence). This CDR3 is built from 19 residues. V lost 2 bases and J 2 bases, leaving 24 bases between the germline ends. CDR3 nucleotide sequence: TGTGCCAGCAGCTTATTATCCTCGTCTTCGGGAGAACCCAACTATGGCTACACCTTC. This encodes CASSLLSSSSGEPNYGYTF.

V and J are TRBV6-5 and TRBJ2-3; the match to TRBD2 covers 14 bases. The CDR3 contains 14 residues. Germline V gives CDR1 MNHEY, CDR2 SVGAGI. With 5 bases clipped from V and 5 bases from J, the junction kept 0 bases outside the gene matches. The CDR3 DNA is TGTGCCAGCAGTGGACTAGCGGGGGGAGATACGCAGTATTTT. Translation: CASSGLAGGDTQYF.

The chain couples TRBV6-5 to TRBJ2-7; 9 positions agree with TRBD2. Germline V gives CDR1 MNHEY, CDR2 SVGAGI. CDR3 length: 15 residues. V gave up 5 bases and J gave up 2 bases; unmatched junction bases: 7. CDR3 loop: CASSQTSGNAYEQYF. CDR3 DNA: TGTGCCAGCAGTCAGACTAGCGGCAATGCCTACGAGCAGTACTTC.

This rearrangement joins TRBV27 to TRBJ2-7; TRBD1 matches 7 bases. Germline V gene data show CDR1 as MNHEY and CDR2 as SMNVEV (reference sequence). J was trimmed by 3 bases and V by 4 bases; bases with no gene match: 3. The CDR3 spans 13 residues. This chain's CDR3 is CASSWDRYYEQYF. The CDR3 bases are TGTGCCAGCAGTTGGGACAGATACTACGAGCAGTACTTC.

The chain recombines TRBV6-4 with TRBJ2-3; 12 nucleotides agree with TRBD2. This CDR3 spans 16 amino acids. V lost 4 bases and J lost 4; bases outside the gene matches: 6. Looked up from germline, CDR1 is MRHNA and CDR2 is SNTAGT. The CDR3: CASSVLAGGSPDTQYF. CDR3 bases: TGTGCCAGCAGTGTACTAGCGGGAGGTTCCCCAGATACGCAGTATTTT.

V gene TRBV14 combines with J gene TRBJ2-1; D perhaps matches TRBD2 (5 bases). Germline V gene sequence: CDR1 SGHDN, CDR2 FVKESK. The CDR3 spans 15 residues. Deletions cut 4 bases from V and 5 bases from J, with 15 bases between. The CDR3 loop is CASSPRGRADNEQFF. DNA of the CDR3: TGTGCCAGCAGCCCCCGAGGAAGAGCGGACAATGAGCAGTTCTTC.

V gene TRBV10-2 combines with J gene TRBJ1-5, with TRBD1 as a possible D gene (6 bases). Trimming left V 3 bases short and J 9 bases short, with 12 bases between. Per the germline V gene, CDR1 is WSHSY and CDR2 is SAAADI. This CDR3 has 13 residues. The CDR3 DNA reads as TGCGCCAGCAGTGAAGGGGGTCGCGGGCCCCAGCATTTT. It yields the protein CASSEGGRGPQHF.

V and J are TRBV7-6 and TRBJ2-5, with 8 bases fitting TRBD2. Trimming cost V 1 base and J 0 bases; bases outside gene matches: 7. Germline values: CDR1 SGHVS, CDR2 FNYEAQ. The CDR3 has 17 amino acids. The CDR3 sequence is CASSLVGQAGDQETQYF. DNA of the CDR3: TGTGCCAGCAGCTTAGTAGGCCAAGCGGGAGACCAAGAGACCCAGTACTTC.

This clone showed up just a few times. The CDR3 region is CASSQGGTYNEQFF. The CDR3 DNA sequence: TGTGCCAGCAGCCAAGGTGGAACCTACAATGAGCAGTTCTTC. V and J are TRBV27 and TRBJ2-1, with D uncertain. V was cut by 6 bases and J by 2 bases, with 11 bases left in between. The CDR3 totals 14 residues. Germline CDR1 is MNHEY and CDR2 is SMNVEV (reference sequence).

CDR3 sequence (DNA): TGTGCCAGCAGCTTAGAGACAGGGCCTGACACCGGGGAGCTGTTTTTT. Translating it yields CASSLETGPDTGELFF. The chain carries TRBV7-9 and TRBJ2-2; 7 bases line up with TRBD1. Trimming cost V 1 base and J 3 bases; bases outside gene matches: 5. CDR3 length: 16 amino acids. CDR1 is SEHNR, CDR2 FQNEAQ, per germline (reference sequence).

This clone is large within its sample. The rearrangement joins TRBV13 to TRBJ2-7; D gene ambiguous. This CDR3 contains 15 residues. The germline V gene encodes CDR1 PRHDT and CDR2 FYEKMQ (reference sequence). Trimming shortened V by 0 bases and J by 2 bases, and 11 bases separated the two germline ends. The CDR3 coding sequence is TGTGCCAGCAGCTTAGGCTTCGGCTCCACCTACGAGCAGTACTTC. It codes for CASSLGFGSTYEQYF.